This is a list of T cell receptor beta chains from one sample in a study of blood T cell repertoires in COVID-19. Data came from immunoSEQ multiplex PCR; TCRdb stores just in-frame clones and leaves some out. Among 150,000 or so clones, approximately 91% were seen once, and the ten largest hold roughly 2%. Sequencing was done on a sample of peripheral blood. Receptors originate from a man between 18 and 29 years old with acute or convalescent COVID-19. The CDR3 runs from the conserved cysteine through the conserved F or W. The order of the fields is D gene, clone size, V gene, J gene, CDR3 protein, CDR3 DNA. D genes are given only for firm matches. The listing skips clone size in some rows; elsewhere it reads once, few, many or a size class.

-	-	TRBV12-5	TRBJ2-2	CASGLVPPTGLRIPGELFF	TGTGCTAGTGGTTTGGTACCCCCCACAGGGCTAAGGATTCCCGGGGAGCTGTTTTTT
TRBD1	-	TRBV14	TRBJ1-1	CASSPSDRFPTEAFF	TGTGCCAGCAGCCCGTCGGACAGGTTTCCCACTGAAGCTTTCTTT
TRBD2	-	TRBV6-5	TRBJ2-5	CASSKLAGVQETQYF	TGTGCCAGCAGTAAACTAGCGGGAGTTCAAGAGACCCAGTACTTC
TRBD1	-	TRBV6-5	TRBJ1-5	CASSVRDRGQPQHF	TGTGCCAGCAGCGTGCGGGACAGGGGTCAGCCCCAGCATTTT
TRBD2	-	TRBV30	TRBJ2-3	CAWSGLAGSTDTQYF	TGTGCCTGGAGTGGACTAGCGGGGTCGACAGATACGCAGTATTTT
-	-	TRBV5-1	TRBJ1-1	CASSIQGGNTEAFF	TGCGCCAGCAGCATCCAGGGTGGGAACACTGAAGCTTTCTTT
-	-	TRBV18	TRBJ1-1	CASSTAGPRLEAFF	TGTGCCAGCTCCACCGCGGGGCCCCGATTGGAAGCTTTCTTT
-	once	TRBV19	TRBJ1-5	CASSNTWGGNQPQHF	TGTGCCAGTAGTAATACTTGGGGGGGCAATCAGCCCCAGCATTTT
-	-	TRBV7-8	TRBJ2-5	CASSLATRETQYF	TGTGCCAGCAGCTTAGCGACTAGGGAGACCCAGTACTTC
-	few	TRBV18	TRBJ2-3	CASSPPGGSTDTQYF	TGTGCCAGCTCACCACCGGGGGGTAGCACAGATACGCAGTATTTT
TRBD1	-	TRBV7-9	TRBJ1-6	CASSHRTGTGAINSPLHF	TGTGCCAGCAGCCATCGTACCGGGACAGGGGCCATTAATTCACCCCTCCACTTT
-	-	TRBV9	TRBJ2-1	CASSAELVGGAHEQFF	TGTGCCAGCAGCGCAGAGTTAGTGGGGGGGGCACATGAGCAGTTCTTC
-	-	TRBV7-9	TRBJ1-4	CASSPLSDEKLFF	TGTGCCAGCAGCCCGTTGTCTGATGAAAAACTGTTTTTT
TRBD1	-	TRBV18	TRBJ1-5	CASSPGTGDQPQHF	TGTGCCAGCTCACCAGGAACAGGGGATCAGCCCCAGCATTTT
-	few	TRBV19	TRBJ2-7	CASRDGSGNSYEQYF	TGTGCCAGTAGGGATGGTAGCGGAAACTCCTACGAGCAGTACTTC
TRBD1	-	TRBV7-8	TRBJ2-7	CASSSQQPGQGYEQYF	TGTGCCAGCAGCTCGCAACAACCGGGACAGGGATACGAGCAGTACTTC
-	-	TRBV6-4	TRBJ2-5	CASSEVLAFQETQYF	TGTGCCAGCAGTGAAGTTCTAGCCTTCCAAGAGACCCAGTACTTC
-	-	TRBV24-1	TRBJ2-3	CATKGGWGDTQYF	TGTGCCACCAAGGGGGGGTGGGGAGATACGCAGTATTTT
-	many	TRBV5-1	TRBJ1-1	CASRRNISPEAFF	TGCGCCAGCAGACGAAACATTAGCCCTGAAGCTTTCTTT
-	-	TRBV4-1	TRBJ1-2	CASSQDLKSYYTF	TGCGCCAGCAGCCAAGATCTCAAGAGTTACTACACCTTC
TRBD2	once	TRBV7-6	TRBJ2-7	CASSFGLSGGYEQYF	TGTGCCAGCAGCTTCGGACTATCCGGGGGGTACGAGCAGTACTTC
TRBD2	-	TRBV5-1	TRBJ2-3	CASSRTSGGAPDTQYF	TGCGCCAGCAGCCGGACTAGCGGGGGGGCTCCAGATACGCAGTATTTT
TRBD1	-	TRBV29-1	TRBJ1-2	CSVEVTGIREGYTF	TGCAGCGTTGAAGTGACAGGGATACGGGAGGGCTACACCTTC
TRBD1	-	TRBV5-8	TRBJ2-5	CASSSGTGSIQETQYF	TGTGCCAGCAGCAGCGGGACAGGGTCAATACAAGAGACCCAGTACTTC
-	-	TRBV3-1/TRBV3-2	TRBJ1-2	CASSPGGYGYTF	TGTGCCAGCAGCCCCGGGGGATATGGCTACACCTTC
TRBD1	-	TRBV5-1	TRBJ2-3	CASSYGQGITDTQYF	TGCGCCAGCAGCTATGGACAGGGGATCACAGATACGCAGTATTTT
TRBD1	-	TRBV5-1	TRBJ1-6	CASSLWTGEESPLHF	TGCGCCAGCAGCTTGTGGACAGGGGAGGAATCACCCCTCCACTTT
TRBD1	-	TRBV27	TRBJ2-7	CASSLLLAGGPYEQYF	TGTGCCAGCAGTTTACTATTAGCAGGGGGCCCCTACGAGCAGTACTTC
-	once	TRBV9	TRBJ2-1	CASSGGSGASSYNEQFF	TGTGCCAGCAGCGGCGGGTCAGGGGCGAGCTCCTACAATGAGCAGTTCTTC
-	few	TRBV18	TRBJ2-1	CASSRRDLSYNEQFF	TGTGCCAGCTCGCGCCGGGACTTATCCTACAATGAGCAGTTCTTC
-	once	TRBV6-6	TRBJ1-3	CASGLTGNTIYF	TGTGCCAGCGGTTTAACTGGAAACACCATATATTTT
TRBD1	-	TRBV27	TRBJ1-6	CASSLSGDRGYNSPLHF	TGTGCCAGCAGTTTATCTGGGGACAGGGGCTATAATTCACCCCTCCACTTT
TRBD1	few	TRBV19	TRBJ1-6	CASKPTGVMNSSPLHF	TGTGCCAGTAAGCCAACAGGGGTAATGAATAGTTCACCCCTCCACTTT
TRBD1	-	TRBV20-1	TRBJ1-2	CSASWAGGGYTF	TGCAGTGCTAGTTGGGCAGGGGGAGGCTACACCTTC
-	once	TRBV6-4	TRBJ2-5	CASSETPQETQYF	TGTGCCAGCAGCGAGACACCCCAAGAGACCCAGTACTTC
-	once	TRBV6-5	TRBJ1-4	CASSSTGVGEKLFF	TGTGCCAGCAGTTCGACGGGTGTGGGTGAAAAACTGTTTTTT
-	-	TRBV4-2	TRBJ2-2	CASSQALNTGELFF	TGTGCCAGCAGCCAAGCCCTGAACACCGGGGAGCTGTTTTTT
TRBD2	once	TRBV5-5	TRBJ2-7	CASSVRTSDSYEQYF	TGTGCCAGCAGCGTCAGGACTAGCGACTCCTACGAGCAGTACTTC
TRBD2	-	TRBV7-6	TRBJ2-3	CASSLNSGGLSTDTQYF	TGTGCCAGCAGCTTGAATAGCGGGGGCCTTAGCACAGATACGCAGTATTTT
TRBD1	-	TRBV5-1	TRBJ1-1	CASSPPGDRGQSTFF	TGCGCCAGCAGCCCCCCGGGGGACAGGGGGCAATCGACTTTCTTT
TRBD1	-	TRBV6-5	TRBJ2-7	CASSYHKGTGGQQYF	TGTGCCAGCAGTTACCACAAGGGGACAGGGGGCCAGCAGTACTTC
TRBD2	-	TRBV5-6	TRBJ2-5	CASSGGVETQYF	TGTGCCAGCAGCGGGGGGGTGGAGACCCAGTACTTC
-	-	TRBV19	TRBJ2-1	CASSQLDSYNEQFF	TGTGCCAGTAGTCAACTGGACAGCTACAATGAGCAGTTCTTC
-	-	TRBV5-1	TRBJ2-7	CASSLRGAGYEQYF	TGCGCCAGCAGCTTGAGGGGTGCGGGATACGAGCAGTACTTC
TRBD2	-	TRBV12-5	TRBJ2-3	CASGLRSTSGIFTDTQYF	TGTGCTAGTGGTTTGAGATCGACTAGCGGAATATTCACAGATACGCAGTATTTT
TRBD2	-	TRBV9	TRBJ2-2	CASSVVYETSGSSSNTGELFF	TGTGCCAGCAGCGTAGTTTATGAGACTAGCGGATCCTCCTCGAACACCGGGGAGCTGTTTTTT
-	-	TRBV4-1	TRBJ2-1	CASSQVRTRDFYNEQFF	TGCGCCAGCAGCCAAGTAAGAACCCGAGACTTTTACAATGAGCAGTTCTTC
TRBD1	-	TRBV19	TRBJ1-2	CASSISQGAADYGYTF	TGTGCCAGTAGTATCTCTCAGGGGGCGGCGGACTATGGCTACACCTTC
-	-	TRBV2	TRBJ1-1	CASSVLAVWGTEAFF	TGTGCCAGCAGTGTTTTAGCGGTGTGGGGAACTGAAGCTTTCTTT
-	-	TRBV5-4	TRBJ2-1	CASSLGVAKSSYNEQFF	TGTGCCAGCAGCTTGGGGGTAGCCAAAAGCTCCTACAATGAGCAGTTCTTC
-	-	TRBV20-1	TRBJ2-7	CSASRDEQYF	TGCAGTGCTAGCAGGGACGAGCAGTACTTC
TRBD1	-	TRBV5-1	TRBJ2-3	CASSLRTGGGTDTQYF	TGCGCCAGCAGCTTGAGGACAGGGGGAGGCACAGATACGCAGTATTTT
-	-	TRBV27	TRBJ2-3	CASSTITGDKVDTQYF	TGTGCCAGCAGCACAATTACAGGAGATAAAGTGGATACGCAGTATTTT
TRBD1	-	TRBV2	TRBJ1-1	CASSRDSMNTEAFF	TGTGCCAGCAGTAGGGACAGCATGAACACTGAAGCTTTCTTT
-	few	TRBV19	TRBJ2-7	CASSQGPSYEQYF	TGTGCCAGTAGTCAGGGTCCCTCCTACGAGCAGTACTTC
TRBD1	-	TRBV28	TRBJ2-1	CASSLTGTYNEQFF	TGTGCCAGCAGTTTGACAGGGACCTACAATGAGCAGTTCTTC